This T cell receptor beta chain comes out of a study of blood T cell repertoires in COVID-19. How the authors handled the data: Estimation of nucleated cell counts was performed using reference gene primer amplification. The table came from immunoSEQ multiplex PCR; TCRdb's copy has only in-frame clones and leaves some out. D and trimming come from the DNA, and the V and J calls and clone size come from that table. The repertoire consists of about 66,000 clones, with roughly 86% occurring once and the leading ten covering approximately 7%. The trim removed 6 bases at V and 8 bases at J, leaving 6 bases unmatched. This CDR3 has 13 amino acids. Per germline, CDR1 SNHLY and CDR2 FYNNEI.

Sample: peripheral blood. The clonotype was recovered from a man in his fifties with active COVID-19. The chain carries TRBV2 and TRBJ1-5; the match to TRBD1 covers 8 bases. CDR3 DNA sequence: TGTGCCAGCAGCCTGGACAGGGTTGAGCCCCAGCATTTT. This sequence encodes CASSLDRVEPQHF.